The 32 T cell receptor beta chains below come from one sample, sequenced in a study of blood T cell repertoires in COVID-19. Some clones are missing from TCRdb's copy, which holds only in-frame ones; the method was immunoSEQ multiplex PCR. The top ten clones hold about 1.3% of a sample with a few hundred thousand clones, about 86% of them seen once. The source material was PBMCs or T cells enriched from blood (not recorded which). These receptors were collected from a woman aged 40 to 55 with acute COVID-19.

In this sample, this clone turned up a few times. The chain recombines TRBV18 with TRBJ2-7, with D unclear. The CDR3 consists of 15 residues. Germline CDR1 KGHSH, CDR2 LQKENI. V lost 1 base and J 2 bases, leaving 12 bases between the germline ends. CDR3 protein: CASSPRRTGPYEQYF. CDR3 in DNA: TGTGCCAGCTCACCACGTCGAACGGGTCCCTACGAGCAGTACTTC.

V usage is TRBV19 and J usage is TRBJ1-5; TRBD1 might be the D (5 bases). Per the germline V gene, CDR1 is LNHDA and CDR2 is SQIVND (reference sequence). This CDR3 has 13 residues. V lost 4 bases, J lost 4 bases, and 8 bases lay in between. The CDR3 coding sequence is TGTGCCAGTAGTAGCTCAGGGAATCAGCCCCAGCATTTT. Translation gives CASSSSGNQPQHF.

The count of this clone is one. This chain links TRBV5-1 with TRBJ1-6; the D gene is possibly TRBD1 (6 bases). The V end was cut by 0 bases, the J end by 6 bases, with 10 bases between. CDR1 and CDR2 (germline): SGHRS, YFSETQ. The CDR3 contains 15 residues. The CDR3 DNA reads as TGCGCCAGCAGCTTGGTAGGACAGACTAATTCACCCCTCCACTTT. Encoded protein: CASSLVGQTNSPLHF.

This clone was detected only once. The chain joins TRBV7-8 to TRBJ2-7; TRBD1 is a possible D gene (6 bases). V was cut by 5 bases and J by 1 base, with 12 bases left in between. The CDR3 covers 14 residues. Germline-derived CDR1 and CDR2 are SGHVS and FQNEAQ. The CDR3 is CASSRRDISYEQYF. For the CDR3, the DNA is TGTGCCAGCAGCCGTCGGGACATTTCCTACGAGCAGTACTTC.

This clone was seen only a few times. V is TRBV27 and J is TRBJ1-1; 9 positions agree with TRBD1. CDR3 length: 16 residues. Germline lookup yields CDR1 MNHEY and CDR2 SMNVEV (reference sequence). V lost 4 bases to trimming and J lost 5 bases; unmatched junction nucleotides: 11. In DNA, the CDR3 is TGTGCCAGCAGTTCAACCTCGACAGGGGGAAAGACTGAAGCTTTCTTT. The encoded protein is CASSSTSTGGKTEAFF.

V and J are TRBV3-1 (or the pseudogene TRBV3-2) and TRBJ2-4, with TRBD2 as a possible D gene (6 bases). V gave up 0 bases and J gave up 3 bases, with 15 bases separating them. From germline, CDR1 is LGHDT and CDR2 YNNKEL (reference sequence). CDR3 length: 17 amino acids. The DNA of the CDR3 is TGTGCCAGCAGCCAAGAGATGGAGGGCCCACACAAAAACATTCAGTACTTC. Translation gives CASSQEMEGPHKNIQYF.

CDR3 residues: CASSLGFLREDTQYF. CDR3 in DNA: TGTGCCAGCAGCTTGGGGTTCCTTCGAGAAGATACGCAGTATTTT. The chain joins TRBV5-8 to TRBJ2-3, with D unresolved. The CDR3 loop spans 15 amino acids. Germline CDR1 reads SGHTS; CDR2 reads YDEGEE. V shed 0 bases and J shed 5 bases, with 13 bases lying between them.

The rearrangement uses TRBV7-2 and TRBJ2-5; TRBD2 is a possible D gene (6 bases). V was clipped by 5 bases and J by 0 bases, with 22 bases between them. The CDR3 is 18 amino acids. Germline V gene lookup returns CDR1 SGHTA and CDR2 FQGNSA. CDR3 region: CASSPRDFQTTDQETQYF. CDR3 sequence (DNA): TGTGCCAGCAGCCCTCGGGACTTCCAAACTACCGACCAAGAGACCCAGTACTTC.

CDR3 residues: CASSLGDRNNSPLHF. The CDR3 coding sequence is TGTGCCAGCAGCTTAGGGGACAGGAATAATTCACCCCTCCACTTT. This sequence joins TRBV7-9 and TRBJ1-6, with 8 nucleotides matching TRBD1. V lost 1 base and J lost 5; bases outside the gene matches: 1. The CDR3 consists of 15 residues. Per germline, CDR1 SEHNR and CDR2 FQNEAQ (reference sequence).

In nucleotides, the CDR3 is TGTGCCAGCAGCTCCTCACCGCTAGCGGGAATCTCCTACAATGAGCAGTTCTTC. This gives the protein CASSSSPLAGISYNEQFF. This chain links TRBV7-3 with TRBJ2-1, with 9 bases fitting TRBD2. Germline-derived CDR1 and CDR2 are SGHTA and FQGTGA. V was pared by 4 bases and J by 0 bases, with 10 bases of the junction left unmatched. This CDR3 comprises 18 residues. The full variable domain, with the rest looked up from reference TRBV7-3 and TRBJ2-1, is GAGVSQTPSNKVTEKGKYVELRCDPISGHTALYWYRQSLGQGPEFLIYFQGTGAADDSGLPNDRFFAVRPEGSVSTLKIQRTERGDSAVYLCASSSSPLAGISYNEQFFGPGTRLTVL.

CDR3 DNA sequence: TGTGCCAGCAGTGGATGGACAGGGGTGGGCACTGAAGCTTTCTTT. Translating it yields CASSGWTGVGTEAFF. This chain links TRBV27 with TRBJ1-1, with 9 bases lining up with TRBD1. Per the germline V gene, CDR1 is MNHEY and CDR2 is SMNVEV (reference sequence). V lost 5 bases, J lost 4 bases, and 8 bases stayed unmatched. This CDR3 is built from 15 residues.

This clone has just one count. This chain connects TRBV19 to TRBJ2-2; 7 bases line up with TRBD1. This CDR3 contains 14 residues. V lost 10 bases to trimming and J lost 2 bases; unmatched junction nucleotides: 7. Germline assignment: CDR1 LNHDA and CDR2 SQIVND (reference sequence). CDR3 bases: TGTGCCACTAGACAGGGCATAAACACCGGGGAGCTGTTTTTT. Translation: CATRQGINTGELFF.

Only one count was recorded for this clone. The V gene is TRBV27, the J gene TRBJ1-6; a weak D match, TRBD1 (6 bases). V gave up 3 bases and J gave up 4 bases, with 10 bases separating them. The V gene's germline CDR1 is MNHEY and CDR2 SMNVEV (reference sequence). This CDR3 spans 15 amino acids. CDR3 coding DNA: TGTGCCAGCAGTTTTTACGGACAGTATAATTCACCCCTCCACTTT. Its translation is CASSFYGQYNSPLHF.

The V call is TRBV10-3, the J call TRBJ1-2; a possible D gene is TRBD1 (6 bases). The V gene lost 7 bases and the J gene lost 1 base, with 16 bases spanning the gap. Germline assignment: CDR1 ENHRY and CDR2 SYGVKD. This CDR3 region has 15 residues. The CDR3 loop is CAINPREGDNYGYTF. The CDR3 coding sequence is TGTGCCATCAATCCCCGGGAGGGGGATAACTATGGCTACACCTTC.

CDR3 amino acids: CASSGRTGTDTQYF. The CDR3 DNA is TGTGCCAGTAGTGGGCGGACAGGCACAGATACGCAGTATTTT. The chain combines TRBV19 with TRBJ2-3, with a tentative D call TRBD1 (6 bases). The germline V gene encodes CDR1 LNHDA and CDR2 SQIVND (reference sequence). This CDR3 spans 14 amino acids. V lost 5 bases to trimming and J lost 1 base, with 10 bases between them.

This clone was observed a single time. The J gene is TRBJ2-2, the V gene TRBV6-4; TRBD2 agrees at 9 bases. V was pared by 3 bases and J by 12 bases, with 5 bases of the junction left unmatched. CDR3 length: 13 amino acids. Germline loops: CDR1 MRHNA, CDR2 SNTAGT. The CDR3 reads CASSEGSGSKLFF. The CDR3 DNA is TGTGCCAGCAGTGAAGGTAGCGGGAGTAAGCTGTTTTTT.

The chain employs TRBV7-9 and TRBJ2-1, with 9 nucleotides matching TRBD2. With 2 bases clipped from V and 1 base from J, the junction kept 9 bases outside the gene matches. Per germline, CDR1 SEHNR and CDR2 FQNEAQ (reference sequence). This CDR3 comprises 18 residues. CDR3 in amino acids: CASSLTTTAGGSYNEQFF. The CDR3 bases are TGTGCCAGCAGCTTAACGACTACAGCGGGGGGTTCCTACAATGAGCAGTTCTTC.

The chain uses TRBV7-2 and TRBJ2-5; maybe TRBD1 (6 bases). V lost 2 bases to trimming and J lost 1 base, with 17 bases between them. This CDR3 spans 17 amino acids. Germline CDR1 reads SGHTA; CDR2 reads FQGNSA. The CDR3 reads CASSLYPLNRAQETQYF. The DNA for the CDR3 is TGTGCCAGCAGCTTATACCCCCTCAACAGGGCCCAAGAGACCCAGTACTTC. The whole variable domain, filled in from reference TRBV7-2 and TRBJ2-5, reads GAGVSQSPSNKVTEKGKDVELRCDPISGHTALYWYRQSLGQGLEFLIYFQGNSAPDKSGLPSDRFSAERTGGSVSTLTIQRTQQEDSAVYLCASSLYPLNRAQETQYFGPGTRLLVL.

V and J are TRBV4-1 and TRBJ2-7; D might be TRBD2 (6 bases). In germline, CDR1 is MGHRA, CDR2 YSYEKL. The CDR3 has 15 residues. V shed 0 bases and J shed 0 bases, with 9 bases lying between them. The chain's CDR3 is CASSQEWTNSYEQYF. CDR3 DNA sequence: TGCGCCAGCAGCCAAGAGTGGACTAACTCCTACGAGCAGTACTTC.

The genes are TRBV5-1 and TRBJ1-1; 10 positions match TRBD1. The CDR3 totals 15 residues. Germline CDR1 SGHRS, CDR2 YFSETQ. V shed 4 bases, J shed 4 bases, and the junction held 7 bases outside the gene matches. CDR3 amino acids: CASSPRQGARTEAFF. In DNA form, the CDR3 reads TGCGCCAGCAGCCCGAGACAGGGGGCGCGCACTGAAGCTTTCTTT.

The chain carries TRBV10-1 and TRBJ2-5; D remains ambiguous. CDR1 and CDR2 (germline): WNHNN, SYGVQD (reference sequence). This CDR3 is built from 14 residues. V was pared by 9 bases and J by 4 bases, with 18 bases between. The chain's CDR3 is CARPRSVELETQYF. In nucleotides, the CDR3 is TGCGCCAGGCCGAGAAGCGTTGAGCTAGAGACCCAGTACTTC.

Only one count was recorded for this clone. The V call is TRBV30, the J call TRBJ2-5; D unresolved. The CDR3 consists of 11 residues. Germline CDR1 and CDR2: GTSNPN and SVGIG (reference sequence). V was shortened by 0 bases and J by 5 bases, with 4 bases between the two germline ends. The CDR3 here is CAWSVQETQYF. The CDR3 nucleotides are TGTGCCTGGAGTGTACAGGAGACCCAGTACTTC.

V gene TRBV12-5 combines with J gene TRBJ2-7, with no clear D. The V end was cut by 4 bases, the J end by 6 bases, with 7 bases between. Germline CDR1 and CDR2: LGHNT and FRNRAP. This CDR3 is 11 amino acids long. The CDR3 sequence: CASGSRPEQYF. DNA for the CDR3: TGTGCTAGTGGTTCCAGGCCCGAGCAGTACTTC.

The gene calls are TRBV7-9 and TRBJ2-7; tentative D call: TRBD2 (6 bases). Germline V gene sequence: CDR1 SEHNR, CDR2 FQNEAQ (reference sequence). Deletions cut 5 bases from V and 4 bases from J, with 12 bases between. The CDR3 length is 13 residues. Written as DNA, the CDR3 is TGTGCCAGCAGCGGAGGGACGCTTTACGAGCAGTACTTC. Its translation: CASSGGTLYEQYF. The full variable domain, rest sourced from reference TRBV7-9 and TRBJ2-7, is DTGVSQNPRHKITKRGQNVTFRCDPISEHNRLYWYRQTLGQGPEFLTYFQNEAQLEKSRLLSDRFSAERPKGSFSTLEIQRTEQGDSAMYLCASSGGTLYEQYFGPGTRLTVT.

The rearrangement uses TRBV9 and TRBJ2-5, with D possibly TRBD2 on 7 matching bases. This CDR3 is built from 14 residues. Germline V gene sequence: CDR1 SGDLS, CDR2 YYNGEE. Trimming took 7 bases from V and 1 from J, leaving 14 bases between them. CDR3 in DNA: TGTGCCAGCGGGACGGGGGGCAGCCAAGAGACCCAGTACTTC. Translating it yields CASGTGGSQETQYF. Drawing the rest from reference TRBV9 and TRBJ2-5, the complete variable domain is DSGVTQTPKHLITATGQRVTLRCSPRSGDLSVYWYQQSLDQGLQFLIQYYNGEERAKGNILERFSAQQFPDLHSELNLSSLELGDSALYFCASGTGGSQETQYFGPGTRLLVL.

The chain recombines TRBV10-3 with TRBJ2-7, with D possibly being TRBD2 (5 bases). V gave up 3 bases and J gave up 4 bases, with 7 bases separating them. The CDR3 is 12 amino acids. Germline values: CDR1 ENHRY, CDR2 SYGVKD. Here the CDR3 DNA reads TGTGCCATCAGTGATGAGGGTTACGAGCAGTACTTC. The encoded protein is CAISDEGYEQYF.

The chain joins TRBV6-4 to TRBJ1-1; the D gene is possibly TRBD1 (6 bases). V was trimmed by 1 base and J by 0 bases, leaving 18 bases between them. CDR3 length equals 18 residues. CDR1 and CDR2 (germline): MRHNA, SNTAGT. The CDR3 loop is CASSDFCGREGVNTEAFF. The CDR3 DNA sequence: TGTGCCAGCAGTGACTTTTGCGGAAGGGAGGGGGTGAACACTGAAGCTTTCTTT.

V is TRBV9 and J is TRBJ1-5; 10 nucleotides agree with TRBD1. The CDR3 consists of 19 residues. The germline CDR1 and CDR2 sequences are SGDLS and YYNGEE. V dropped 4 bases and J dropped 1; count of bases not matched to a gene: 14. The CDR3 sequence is CASSTHRQGAGWSNQPQHF. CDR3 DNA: TGTGCCAGCAGCACCCACCGACAGGGGGCAGGTTGGAGCAATCAGCCCCAGCATTTT.

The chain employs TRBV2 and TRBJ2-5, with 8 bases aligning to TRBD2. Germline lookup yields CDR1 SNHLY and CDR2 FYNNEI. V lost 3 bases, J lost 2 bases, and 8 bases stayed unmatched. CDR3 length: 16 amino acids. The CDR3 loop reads CASSDTGSGGQETQYF. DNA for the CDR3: TGTGCCAGCAGTGACACAGGCAGCGGGGGACAAGAGACCCAGTACTTC. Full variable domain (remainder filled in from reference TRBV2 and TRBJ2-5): EPEVTQTPSHQVTQMGQEVILRCVPISNHLYFYWYRQILGQKVEFLVSFYNNEISEKSEIFDDQFSVERPDGSNFTLKIRSTKLEDSAMYFCASSDTGSGGQETQYFGPGTRLLVL.

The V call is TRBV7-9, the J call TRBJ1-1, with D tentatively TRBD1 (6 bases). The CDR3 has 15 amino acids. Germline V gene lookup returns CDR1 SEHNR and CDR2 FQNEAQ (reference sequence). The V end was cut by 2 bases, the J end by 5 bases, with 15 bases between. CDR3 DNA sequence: TGTGCCAGCAGCTTAAACTCAGGGGCGCAAACTGAAGCTTTCTTT. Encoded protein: CASSLNSGAQTEAFF.

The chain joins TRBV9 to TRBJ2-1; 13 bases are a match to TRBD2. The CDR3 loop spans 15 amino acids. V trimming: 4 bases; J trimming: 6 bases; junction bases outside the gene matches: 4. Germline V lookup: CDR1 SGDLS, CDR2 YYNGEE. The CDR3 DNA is TGTGCCAGCAGCACAACTAGCGGGAGGGCCAATGAGCAGTTCTTC. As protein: CASSTTSGRANEQFF.

DNA of the CDR3: TGCGCCAGCAGCCGACTAGCGGGAGGGGCCGAGACCCAGTACTTC. This translates into CASSRLAGGAETQYF. The chain has TRBV5-1 and TRBJ2-5; TRBD2 aligns across 14 bases. Germline V gene lookup returns CDR1 SGHRS and CDR2 YFSETQ. V trimming: 4 bases; J trimming: 5 bases; junction bases outside the gene matches: 4. The CDR3 sequence is 15 residues long.